These 24 T cell receptor beta chains were sequenced from one sample in a study of blood T cell repertoires in COVID-19. TCRdb's table, derived via immunoSEQ multiplex PCR, lists solely in-frame clones and lacks some. The sample shows roughly 300,000 clones, around 90% of them seen only once. Sequenced material: peripheral blood. The receptor set was obtained from a man between 18 and 35 years old with active or convalescent COVID-19.

This clone appeared a single time. The chain employs TRBV13 and TRBJ2-7; D uncertain. The CDR3 is 13 residues long. V gave up 4 bases and J gave up 3 bases, with 10 bases separating them. CDR1 and CDR2 (germline): PRHDT, FYEKMQ (reference sequence). DNA for the CDR3: TGTGCCAGCAGCTGGCGACTCCACTACGAGCAGTACTTC. Translation: CASSWRLHYEQYF.

The chain recombines TRBV7-2 with TRBJ2-5, with 9 bases lining up with TRBD1. Losses at the gene ends were 2 bases for V and 5 bases for J; bases not matched to a gene: 15. Germline V gene data show CDR1 as SGHTA and CDR2 as FQGNSA. There are 18 residues in the CDR3. CDR3 in DNA: TGTGCCAGCAGCTTATCGCCGGGGACAGGGACCAGGCGGGAGACCCAGTACTTC. This sequence encodes CASSLSPGTGTRRETQYF.

The chain recombines TRBV27 with TRBJ1-5, with 8 bases that match TRBD1. CDR1 is MNHEY and CDR2 is SMNVEV in the germline V gene (reference sequence). The CDR3 has 14 amino acids. V trimming: 2 bases; J trimming: 4 bases; junction bases outside the gene matches: 1. The CDR3 sequence is CASSLNRGNQPQHF. The CDR3 bases are TGTGCCAGCAGTTTAAACAGGGGGAATCAGCCCCAGCATTTT.

The chain is built from TRBV3-1 (or the pseudogene TRBV3-2) and TRBJ2-7; D might be TRBD2 (5 bases). This CDR3 is 15 amino acids long. CDR1 and CDR2 (germline): LGHDT, YNNKEL (reference sequence). Trimming took 2 bases from V and 4 from J, leaving 15 bases between them. The CDR3 loop is CASSQLNLGGYEQYF. The CDR3 coding sequence is TGTGCCAGCAGCCAATTAAACTTAGGAGGATACGAGCAGTACTTC.

This clone showed up just a few times. This chain joins TRBV5-4 and TRBJ2-2; D is possibly TRBD2 (7 bases). This CDR3 spans 17 amino acids. Germline lookup yields CDR1 SGHNT and CDR2 YYREEE (reference sequence). Deletions cut 0 bases from V and 7 bases from J, with 19 bases between. The CDR3 nucleotides are TGTGCCAGCAGCTTGGCCTCGGTACGGGGGGCCTTCGGGGAGCTGTTTTTT. The encoded protein is CASSLASVRGAFGELFF.

The DNA for the CDR3 is TGTGCCAGCAGCTTCACGACAGCCTATGGCTACACCTTC. Translation: CASSFTTAYGYTF. This chain joins TRBV7-2 and TRBJ1-2; possible D gene TRBD1, 5 bases. Germline CDR1 is SGHTA and CDR2 is FQGNSA. The germline V and J ends were trimmed by 3 bases and 4 bases, with 9 bases remaining between them. The CDR3 is 13 residues long.

The chain recombines TRBV6-2 or TRBV6-3 with TRBJ1-1; D unresolved. Germline V lookup: CDR1 MNHEY, CDR2 SVGEGT. V lost 2 bases and J lost 1, with 11 bases in between. The CDR3 sequence is 15 residues long. CDR3 amino acids: CASSYEGRPNTEAFF. In DNA form, the CDR3 reads TGTGCCAGCAGTTACGAGGGCCGGCCGAACACTGAAGCTTTCTTT.

The genes are TRBV29-1 and TRBJ2-1, with a possible D match to TRBD1 (6 bases). The CDR3 contains 16 residues. The germline V and J ends were trimmed by 0 bases and 3 bases, with 15 bases remaining between them. Germline V gene lookup returns CDR1 SQVTM and CDR2 ANQGSEA. The CDR3 region is CSVEESGTGNYNEQFF. The CDR3, as DNA: TGCAGCGTTGAAGAGAGTGGTACAGGGAACTACAATGAGCAGTTCTTC.

This sequence joins TRBV6-5 and TRBJ1-1; perhaps TRBD1 as D (5 bases). Trimming cost V 5 bases and J 1 base, with 11 bases left between them. Germline lookup yields CDR1 MNHEY and CDR2 SVGAGI. The CDR3 length is 14 residues. The CDR3 is CASSPDTANTEAFF. CDR3 DNA sequence: TGTGCCAGCAGTCCGGACACAGCGAACACTGAAGCTTTCTTT.

The gene calls are TRBV6-2 or TRBV6-3 and TRBJ2-1; 9 nucleotides match TRBD1. CDR3 length equals 15 residues. The V segment lost 2 bases and the J segment 8 bases; nucleotides outside the gene matches: 7. From germline, CDR1 is MNHEY and CDR2 SVGEGT. CDR3 protein: CASSYIQGALDEQFF. For the CDR3, the DNA is TGTGCCAGCAGTTACATACAGGGGGCCCTCGATGAGCAGTTCTTC.

The V gene is TRBV9, the J gene TRBJ1-2; 8 nucleotides match TRBD1. The germline V gene encodes CDR1 SGDLS and CDR2 YYNGEE. The CDR3 totals 14 residues. The junction had 3 bases not matched to a gene; V was cut back by 3 bases and J by 2 bases. The chain's CDR3 is CASSGQGTNYGYTF. CDR3 nucleotides: TGTGCCAGCAGCGGACAGGGGACAAACTATGGCTACACCTTC.

The gene calls are TRBV6-2 or TRBV6-3 and TRBJ2-2; the match to TRBD2 covers 14 bases. Germline V gene data show CDR1 as MNHEY and CDR2 as SVGEGT. This CDR3 has 19 residues. Trimming cost V 5 bases and J 0 bases; bases outside gene matches: 8. The CDR3: CASSQAGTSGGTNTGELFF. CDR3 coding DNA: TGTGCCAGCAGTCAAGCCGGGACTAGCGGGGGTACGAACACCGGGGAGCTGTTTTTT.

The chain links TRBV29-1 to TRBJ2-1, with D unclear. The V and J ends lost 5 bases and 9 bases respectively, with 11 bases between them. The germline V gene has CDR1 SQVTM and CDR2 ANQGSEA. This CDR3 contains 11 residues. The CDR3 sequence is CSVYAAIEQFF. The CDR3 bases are TGCAGCGTTTATGCGGCCATTGAGCAGTTCTTC.

This clone was seen just once. The genes are TRBV4-1 and TRBJ1-1; 8 bases fit TRBD1. Trimming cost V 4 bases and J 4 bases; bases outside gene matches: 2. The CDR3 spans 13 residues. Germline-derived CDR1 and CDR2 are MGHRA and YSYEKL. This CDR3 is CASSRGQGTEAFF. CDR3 in DNA: TGCGCCAGCAGCCGAGGACAGGGCACTGAAGCTTTCTTT.

The CDR3 sequence is CASSYSRHSSGNTIYF. The CDR3 DNA reads TGTGCCAGCAGTTACTCACGACACAGCTCTGGAAACACCATATATTTT. The chain carries TRBV6-5 and TRBJ1-3; no reliable D call. The CDR3 has 16 residues. Germline V gene sequence: CDR1 MNHEY, CDR2 SVGAGI. Between the trimmed V and J ends, which lost 0 bases and 0 bases, there was a span of 9 bases.

The rearrangement uses TRBV5-4 and TRBJ1-2; 10 bases align to TRBD1. The CDR3 spans 14 residues. Germline V CDR1 and CDR2: SGHNT, YYREEE (reference sequence). V was pared by 5 bases and J by 2 bases, with 3 bases of the junction left unmatched. The CDR3 bases are TGTGCCAGCAGGACAGGGGGCCCGAACTATGGCTACACCTTC. It encodes CASRTGGPNYGYTF. Filled out from reference TRBV5-4 and TRBJ1-2, the complete variable domain reads ETGVTQSPTHLIKTRGQQVTLRCSSQSGHNTVSWYQQALGQGPQFIFQYYREEENGRGNFPPRFSGLQFPNYSSELNVNALELDDSALYLCASRTGGPNYGYTFGSGTRLTVV.

The V and J genes are TRBV20-1 and TRBJ2-7; 9 bases align to TRBD1. The CDR3 runs 15 residues. The trim removed 3 bases at V and 3 bases at J, leaving 9 bases unmatched. Germline CDR1 reads DFQATT; CDR2 reads SNEGSKA (reference sequence). Here the CDR3 DNA reads TGCAGTGCTAGTCCACGGGACAGGGCTTTCTACGAGCAGTACTTC. As protein: CSASPRDRAFYEQYF.

In this sample, this clone turned up once. V and J are TRBV20-1 and TRBJ1-5; 11 nucleotides align to TRBD1. Unmatched junction bases numbered 6, after V lost 3 bases and J lost 2 bases. CDR3 length: 16 amino acids. CDR1 is DFQATT and CDR2 is SNEGSKA in the germline V gene (reference sequence). The CDR3 protein is CSASWTGGAGNQPQHF. The CDR3 region has the DNA TGCAGTGCTAGTTGGACAGGGGGCGCCGGCAATCAGCCCCAGCATTTT.

This clone was seen once. The rearrangement links TRBV27 to TRBJ1-2; no firm D call. Deletions cut 0 bases from V and 4 bases from J, with 6 bases between. The CDR3 has 13 residues. Looked up from germline, CDR1 is MNHEY and CDR2 is SMNVEV (reference sequence). The CDR3 is CASSLSVGYGYTF. In nucleotides, the CDR3 is TGTGCCAGCAGTTTATCCGTCGGCTATGGCTACACCTTC.

The genes are TRBV9 and TRBJ2-1; 13 bases are shared with TRBD2. Per germline, CDR1 SGDLS and CDR2 YYNGEE. The CDR3 consists of 21 residues. After removal of 3 bases from V and 1 base from J, the junction contained 16 bases not matched to a gene. The CDR3 is CASSAGTSGVRYTSSYNEQFF. CDR3 sequence (DNA): TGTGCCAGCAGCGCCGGGACTAGCGGGGTTCGATACACCTCATCCTACAATGAGCAGTTCTTC.

The genes are TRBV7-2 and TRBJ1-4; TRBD1 matches at 8 bases. After removal of 2 bases from V and 10 bases from J, the junction contained 6 bases not matched to a gene. The germline V gene encodes CDR1 SGHTA and CDR2 FQGNSA. The CDR3 covers 14 residues. The CDR3 DNA sequence: TGTGCCAGCAGCTTATTACAGGGGGTGGGAAAACTGTTTTTT. It specifies CASSLLQGVGKLFF.

V usage is TRBV18 and J usage is TRBJ2-3; D is unclear. Trimming shortened V by 3 bases and J by 1 base, and 20 bases separated the two germline ends. Germline loops: CDR1 KGHSH, CDR2 LQKENI. This CDR3 has 18 amino acids. The CDR3 nucleotides read TGTGCCAGCTCACCCCCCCGATTGTTCCCCCGGGGCACAGATACGCAGTATTTT. Translating it yields CASSPPRLFPRGTDTQYF.

The chain employs TRBV7-8 and TRBJ2-3; no clear D gene. The germline gives CDR1 SGHVS, CDR2 FQNEAQ. V lost 2 bases, J lost 2 bases, and 8 bases lay in between. The CDR3 is made up of 14 amino acids. The CDR3 loop is CASSLHPPTDTQYF. CDR3 nucleotides: TGTGCCAGCAGCTTACATCCCCCCACAGATACGCAGTATTTT.

This chain uses TRBV5-6 with TRBJ2-1, with 11 bases that match TRBD2. Germline loops: CDR1 SGHDT, CDR2 YYEEEE. With 3 bases clipped from V and 2 bases from J, the junction kept 7 bases outside the gene matches. The CDR3 totals 17 residues. The CDR3 DNA sequence: TGTGCCAGCAGCTCATTTAGCGGGGGGGGTCCCTACAATGAGCAGTTCTTC. Its protein is CASSSFSGGGPYNEQFF.